Shown below are 16 T cell receptor beta chains from a single sample sequenced in a study of regulatory T cells in long-lasting Graves disease (dated by TCRdb to the early 2020s). The method was multiplex PCR. Sequenced using an Illumina HiSeq 4000. CDR3 regions were amplified by Arm-PCR with iRepertoire HTBI primers to construct TCR beta libraries. TCRdb cleaned the public reads at Q25 with fastp, built clones with MiXCR and kept in-frame beta chains. Records with the same CDR3 protein are collapsed into one entry carrying the most frequent genes and DNA. The sample table holds a few hundred thousand distinct CDR3 sequences, of which about 20% were seen once. Of the sample, about a quarter is held by the ten largest clones. Interpreted using the paper, the time point label stands for: persistent/refractory GD, antithyroid drugs over 5 years with positive TRAb. For both TCR sequencing and RNA sequencing, RNA was extracted from PBMCs using TRIzol.

The sequenced sample was peripheral blood mononuclear cells (PBMCs), obtained when the disease was refractory, from a patient treated with antithyroid drugs. These receptors all stem from a female donor with Graves disease.

In its sample, this clonotype was seen a few times. The J gene is TRBJ2-4, the V gene TRBV24-1, with 8 bases that match TRBD1. The CDR3 covers 15 residues. With V trimmed by 4 bases and J by 7 bases, 8 bases remained unmatched. In germline, CDR1 is KGHDR, CDR2 SFDVKD. The CDR3, as DNA: TGTGCCACCAGTGACCACCGGGACAGGTTCAACATTCAGTACTTC. This gives the protein CATSDHRDRFNIQYF.

Regarding this clonotype: The junction and the germline gene differ at one end; a read error may be behind it. V is TRBV7-9 and J is TRBJ1-1; TRBD1 might be the D (5 bases). CDR3 length equals 13 residues. Germline assignment: CDR1 SEHNR and CDR2 FQNEAQ (reference sequence). The CDR3 reads CASSTGTNPEAFF. The CDR3 coding sequence is TGTGCCAGCAGCACCGGGACGAACCCTGAAGCTTTCTTT. The variable domain in full, completed from reference TRBV7-9 and TRBJ1-1, reads DTGVSQNPRHKITKRGQNVTFRCDPISEHNRLYWYRQTLGQGPEFLTYFQNEAQLEKSRLLSDRFSAERPKGSFSTLEIQRTEQGDSAMYLCASSTGTNPEAFFGQGTRLTVV.

The V call is TRBV30, the J call TRBJ1-2; D gene uncertain. In germline, CDR1 is GTSNPN, CDR2 SVGIG (reference sequence). The V and J ends lost 4 bases and 6 bases respectively, with 12 bases between them. The CDR3 covers 12 residues. This CDR3 is CAWIPGRDGYTF. The CDR3 nucleotides are TGTGCCTGGATCCCCGGAAGGGATGGCTACACCTTC.

This clonotype was seen ten or more times. J is TRBJ2-7 and V is TRBV11-2; TRBD1 aligns across 10 bases. The CDR3 spans 15 residues. Trimming removed 5 bases from V and 4 bases from J; junction bases left unmatched: 8. Per the germline V gene, CDR1 is SGHAT and CDR2 is FQNNGV. The CDR3 loop is CASSKQGTGVYEQYF. Written as DNA, the CDR3 is TGTGCCAGCAGCAAACAGGGGACAGGGGTGTACGAGCAGTACTTC.

This clonotype was recorded at least ten times. The genes are TRBV29-1 and TRBJ1-1; possibly TRBD1 for D (5 bases). The CDR3 runs 13 residues. Trimming removed 0 bases from V and 0 bases from J, with 5 bases in between. Per germline, CDR1 SQVTM and CDR2 ANQGSEA. CDR3 sequence: CSVEETVNTEAFF. In DNA, the CDR3 is TGCAGCGTTGAAGAGACAGTGAACACTGAAGCTTTCTTT.

This clonotype came up a few times. V and J are TRBV28 and TRBJ2-4; D is perhaps TRBD1 or TRBD2 (5 bases each). CDR1 is MDHEN, CDR2 SYDVKM, per germline. V was shortened by 5 bases and J by 1 base, with 15 bases between the two germline ends. The CDR3 totals 16 residues. Written as DNA, the CDR3 is TGTGCCAGCAGTCCTCCTGGGGGTGGGGCCAAAAACATTCAGTACTTC. Encoded protein: CASSPPGGGAKNIQYF.

The chain couples TRBV4-2 to TRBJ2-1; 7 bases are a match to TRBD1. Germline V gene lookup returns CDR1 LGHNA and CDR2 YNFKEQ. The CDR3 contains 16 residues. The J segment lost 4 bases and the V segment lost 0 bases, leaving 6 bases of the junction unmatched. As DNA, the CDR3 is TGTGCCAGCAGCCAAGAATCCGGGACAGAGTACAATGAGCAGTTCTTC. It yields the protein CASSQESGTEYNEQFF.

The chain has TRBV20-1 and TRBJ2-3; D gene unclear. This CDR3 comprises 14 residues. From germline, CDR1 is DFQATT and CDR2 SNEGSKA (reference sequence). The germline V and J ends were trimmed by 1 base and 2 bases, with 10 bases remaining between them. As DNA, the CDR3 is TGCAGTGCTAGAGCGGCAACAGTCACAGATACGCAGTATTTT. Its translation is CSARAATVTDTQYF.

The rearrangement links TRBV15 to TRBJ2-7; TRBD1 or TRBD2 may be the D gene (5 bases each). The V and J ends lost 4 bases and 0 bases respectively, with 13 bases between them. CDR1 is LNHNV and CDR2 is YYDKDF in the germline V gene (reference sequence). This CDR3 spans 15 amino acids. The CDR3 loop reads CATSNHPGSSYEQYF. DNA for the CDR3: TGTGCCACCAGCAATCATCCAGGGAGCTCCTACGAGCAGTACTTC. The entire variable domain, with the rest obtained from reference TRBV15 and TRBJ2-7, is as follows: DAMVIQNPRYQVTQFGKPVTLSCSQTLNHNVMYWYQQKSSQAPKLLFHYYDKDFNNEADTPDNFQSRRPNTSFCFLDIRSPGLGDTAMYLCATSNHPGSSYEQYFGPGTRLTVT.

This clonotype was counted a few times. The chain has TRBV5-1 and TRBJ1-2, with TRBD1 as a possible D gene (6 bases). There are 13 residues in the CDR3. Germline V gene sequence: CDR1 SGHRS, CDR2 YFSETQ. The ends were cut back, 9 bases at V and 6 bases at J, with 18 bases in the middle. CDR3 coding DNA: TGCGCCATCCCAACGGGGGGCGCCGATGGCTACACCTTC. It codes for CAIPTGGADGYTF.

This clonotype showed up many times. The chain links TRBV15 to TRBJ2-4; D uncertain. The CDR3 has 14 amino acids. Trimming shortened V by 2 bases and J by 3 bases, and 8 bases separated the two germline ends. Germline assignment: CDR1 LNHNV and CDR2 YYDKDF (reference sequence). The CDR3 loop reads CATSRSGNKNIQYF. For the CDR3, the DNA is TGTGCCACCAGCAGATCAGGAAACAAAAACATTCAGTACTTC. The entire variable domain, with the rest obtained from reference TRBV15 and TRBJ2-4, is as follows: DAMVIQNPRYQVTQFGKPVTLSCSQTLNHNVMYWYQQKSSQAPKLLFHYYDKDFNNEADTPDNFQSRRPNTSFCFLDIRSPGLGDTAMYLCATSRSGNKNIQYFGAGTRLSVL.

The chain employs TRBV27 and TRBJ1-1, with D unclear. The germline V gene has CDR1 MNHEY and CDR2 SMNVEV (reference sequence). The CDR3 is 15 amino acids. The V gene lost 7 bases and the J gene lost 0 bases, with 15 bases spanning the gap. Written as DNA, the CDR3 is TGTGCCAGCACCCCTCTCGGAGAACTGAACACTGAAGCTTTCTTT. It codes for CASTPLGELNTEAFF.

This clonotype occurred many times. This chain links TRBV7-2 with TRBJ2-5, with 8 nucleotides matching TRBD1. The CDR3 length is 13 residues. V lost 5 bases and J lost 6; bases outside the gene matches: 5. Germline V gene lookup returns CDR1 SGHTA and CDR2 FQGNSA. The CDR3 reads CASSLTGEKTQYF. The CDR3 nucleotides are TGTGCCAGCAGCCTGACAGGGGAAAAGACCCAGTACTTC.

The chain combines TRBV20-1 with TRBJ2-1; 8 bases align to TRBD2. The CDR3 is made up of 17 amino acids. With 2 bases clipped from V and 6 bases from J, the junction kept 15 bases outside the gene matches. The germline CDR1 and CDR2 sequences are DFQATT and SNEGSKA (reference sequence). The chain's CDR3 is CSARKGRSGNLGNEQFF. The DNA of the CDR3 is TGCAGTGCTAGAAAGGGACGTAGCGGGAATTTGGGCAATGAGCAGTTCTTC.

The chain recombines TRBV20-1 with TRBJ2-2, with D tentatively TRBD1 (6 bases). The CDR3 is 15 amino acids. Germline-derived CDR1 and CDR2 are DFQATT and SNEGSKA (reference sequence). V lost 2 bases to trimming and J lost 1 base, with 11 bases between them. For the CDR3, the DNA is TGCAGTGCTAGACTGGGGGCCCGGAACACCGGGGAGCTGTTTTTT. Translating gives CSARLGARNTGELFF.

The V and J genes are TRBV20-1 and TRBJ2-1, with D perhaps given as TRBD1 or TRBD2 (6 bases each). With 1 base removed from V and 0 bases from J, the gap between germline ends came to 13 bases. The CDR3 extends over 16 amino acids. Germline CDR1 reads DFQATT; CDR2 reads SNEGSKA (reference sequence). As DNA, the CDR3 is TGCAGTGCTAGAGGCGGGACAAGCCGCTCCTACAATGAGCAGTTCTTC. Translating it yields CSARGGTSRSYNEQFF.